One and the same sample provided the 31 T cell receptor beta chains below, sequenced in a study of cytomegalovirus exposure and HLA in healthy donors. Use of 60 Vbeta and 13 Jbeta primers characterized the PCR. Repertoires were generated with immunoSEQ multiplex PCR, while TCRdb's copy carries only in-frame clones and drops some. The sample holds about 130,000 clones, 75% to 85% seen once. The material sequenced was PBMCs. These receptors were taken from a male donor in good health and CMV-seronegative.

The chain uses TRBV14 and TRBJ2-5; the match to TRBD2 covers 7 bases. The J call may be in error: the DNA end matches TRBJ2-7 better. CDR1 and CDR2 from the germline V gene are SGHDN and FVKESK. The CDR3 contains 14 residues. CDR3 DNA: TGTGCCAGCAGCTCATCGGGAGGCTCCTACGAGCAGTACTTC. Its translation: CASSSSGGSYEQYF.

Comment on this clone: The junction shows a germline mismatch at one end, possibly a read error. This chain connects TRBV7-9 to TRBJ1-2; D not certain. CDR3 length equals 15 residues. The germline gives CDR1 SEHNR, CDR2 FQNEAQ (reference sequence). This CDR3 reads CSSSSRTVLVSGYTF. CDR3 sequence (DNA): TGTTCCAGCAGCTCAAGGACTGTACTTGTCTCTGGCTACACCTTC. Supplemented by reference TRBV7-9 and TRBJ1-2, the full variable domain reads DTGVSQNPRHKITKRGQNVTFRCDPISEHNRLYWYRQTLGQGPEFLTYFQNEAQLEKSRLLSDRFSAERPKGSFSTLEIQRTEQGDSAMYLCSSSSRTVLVSGYTFGSGTRLTVV.

In regard to this clone: Relative to the germline gene, one junction end is altered; a read error may explain this. The gene calls are TRBV7-9 and TRBJ2-7; 7 bases agree with TRBD1. Per the germline V gene, CDR1 is SEHNR and CDR2 is FQNEAQ (reference sequence). This CDR3 has 15 residues. The CDR3 loop reads CSSSPRGPQSYEQYF. The DNA for the CDR3 is TGTTCCAGCAGCCCTAGGGGGCCTCAGTCCTACGAGCAGTACTTC.

The chain uses TRBV2 and TRBJ2-5; maybe TRBD1 (6 bases). CDR3 length: 13 amino acids. Germline CDR1 reads SNHLY; CDR2 reads FYNNEI. V lost 4 bases to trimming and J lost 3 bases, with 9 bases between them. CDR3 region: CASSGNREETQYF. The CDR3 DNA reads as TGTGCCAGCAGTGGGAACAGGGAAGAGACCCAGTACTTC. The complete variable domain, with remaining parts taken from reference TRBV2 and TRBJ2-5, reads EPEVTQTPSHQVTQMGQEVILRCVPISNHLYFYWYRQILGQKVEFLVSFYNNEISEKSEIFDDQFSVERPDGSNFTLKIRSTKLEDSAMYFCASSGNREETQYFGPGTRLLVL.

J is TRBJ1-2 and V is TRBV2, with D unresolved. Germline V lookup: CDR1 SNHLY, CDR2 FYNNEI. The ends were cut back, 6 bases at V and 6 bases at J, with 17 bases in the middle. The CDR3 is made up of 14 amino acids. CDR3 in amino acids: CASSARTGEHGYTF. The CDR3 bases are TGTGCCAGCAGCGCCAGGACCGGGGAACATGGCTACACCTTC.

The chain recombines TRBV6-6 with TRBJ2-7; 7 bases agree with TRBD2. Germline V CDR1 and CDR2: MNHNY, SVGAGI (reference sequence). CDR3 size: 14 residues. V gave up 7 bases and J gave up 0 bases; unmatched junction bases: 6. CDR3 DNA: TGTGCCAGCACCCCTAGCGGTTACTCCTACGAGCAGTACTTC. It codes for CASTPSGYSYEQYF.

The chain is built from TRBV7-6 and TRBJ2-1; 14 positions match TRBD2. Germline loops: CDR1 SGHVS, CDR2 FNYEAQ. V gave up 8 bases and J gave up 4 bases; unmatched junction bases: 7. The CDR3 is 16 amino acids. The CDR3 loop is CASFRLAGGLYNEQFF. The CDR3 DNA reads as TGTGCCAGCTTCCGACTAGCGGGGGGGCTTTACAATGAGCAGTTCTTC.

The V and J genes are TRBV11-2 and TRBJ1-6; D possibly corresponds to TRBD1 (5 bases). The germline gives CDR1 SGHAT, CDR2 FQNNGV. Trimming removed 0 bases from V and 5 bases from J, with 8 bases in between. CDR3 length: 15 amino acids. The CDR3 DNA follows: TGTGCCAGCAGCTTAGATGACAGAGATAATTCACCCCTCCACTTT. Its protein is CASSLDDRDNSPLHF.

This chain connects TRBV4-2 to TRBJ2-2, with 11 positions matching TRBD1. The length of the CDR3 is 18 residues. V shed 1 base, J shed 6 bases, and the junction held 10 bases outside the gene matches. Germline CDR1 LGHNA, CDR2 YNFKEQ. The DNA for the CDR3 is TGTGCCAGCAGCCAAGTAGTTAGGACAGGGGGCTGGGCCGGGGAGCTGTTTTTT. Its translation is CASSQVVRTGGWAGELFF.

This chain connects TRBV29-1 to TRBJ2-2; 8 nucleotides agree with TRBD1. Germline CDR1 reads SQVTM; CDR2 reads ANQGSEA. The CDR3 runs to 13 residues. The V gene end was trimmed by 7 bases and the J gene end by 6 bases; junction bases not matched to a gene: 7. The CDR3 DNA follows: TGCAGCGCCGGGACAGGTCGGTCCGGGGAGCTGTTTTTT. Amino acid sequence: CSAGTGRSGELFF.

The chain employs TRBV19 and TRBJ2-1, with 7 nucleotides matching TRBD1. V lost 9 bases and J lost 3; bases outside the gene matches: 11. The length of the CDR3 is 15 residues. Germline assignment: CDR1 LNHDA and CDR2 SQIVND (reference sequence). The CDR3 DNA reads as TGTGCCAGCGAAAACAGGGGCGGAGTCTACAATGAGCAGTTCTTC. Translated, it gives CASENRGGVYNEQFF.

As regards this clone: The junction departs from germline at one end; a sequencing error may be responsible. The V and J genes are TRBV19 and TRBJ2-6; the D gene is possibly TRBD2 (6 bases). The CDR3 sequence is 17 residues long. The V gene's germline CDR1 is LNHDA and CDR2 SQIVND (reference sequence). CDR3 sequence reads: CASSPREMISGANGLTF. DNA for the CDR3: TGTGCCAGTAGTCCGCGGGAAATGATCTCTGGGGCCAACGGCCTGACTTTC.

This rearrangement joins TRBV30 to TRBJ2-7, with D possibly TRBD1 on 6 matching bases. V lost 5 bases and J 5 bases, leaving 19 bases between the germline ends. Per the germline V gene, CDR1 is GTSNPN and CDR2 is SVGIG (reference sequence). This CDR3 contains 14 residues. CDR3 nucleotide sequence: TGTGCCTGGGACCCTATACAGGGCCGAAACGAGCAGTACTTC. It yields the protein CAWDPIQGRNEQYF.

This CDR3 reads CASSTQGAAGELFF. CDR3 nucleotides: TGTGCCAGCAGCACACAGGGGGCAGCCGGGGAGCTGTTTTTT. This chain connects TRBV7-3 to TRBJ2-2, with TRBD1 matching 9 bases. J lost 6 bases, V lost 5 bases, and 4 bases had no gene match. The CDR3 covers 14 residues. Per germline, CDR1 SGHTA and CDR2 FQGTGA.

This sequence joins TRBV29-1 and TRBJ1-1, with 7 bases fitting TRBD1. The CDR3 length is 14 residues. From germline, CDR1 is SQVTM and CDR2 ANQGSEA. The J segment lost 0 bases and the V segment lost 4 bases, leaving 5 bases of the junction unmatched. CDR3 protein: CSVGEGALNTEAFF. The CDR3 DNA reads TGCAGCGTTGGTGAGGGGGCTCTGAACACTGAAGCTTTCTTT.

The chain combines TRBV6-1 with TRBJ1-1; D may be TRBD1 (5 bases). This CDR3 is 12 amino acids long. Between the trimmed V and J ends, which lost 5 bases and 10 bases, there was a span of 14 bases. Per the germline V gene, CDR1 is MNHNS and CDR2 is SASEGT. The CDR3 spells CASSLAGGGAFF. DNA of the CDR3: TGTGCCAGCAGTCTAGCGGGGGGGGGAGCTTTCTTT.

This clone showed up just a few times. V is TRBV19 and J is TRBJ1-3; D ambiguous. CDR3 length equals 14 residues. V dropped 4 bases and J dropped 3 bases, with 10 bases sitting between them. The V gene's germline CDR1 is LNHDA and CDR2 SQIVND (reference sequence). CDR3 coding DNA: TGTGCCAGTAGTAAACCGCAGGATGGAAACACCATATATTTT. Translation gives CASSKPQDGNTIYF.

The chain links TRBV7-6 to TRBJ2-3, with D hard to call. V shed 1 base and J shed 5 bases, with 4 bases lying between them. The germline V gene encodes CDR1 SGHVS and CDR2 FNYEAQ. The CDR3 is made up of 12 amino acids. CDR3 sequence: CASSLVRDTQYF. The CDR3 coding sequence is TGTGCCAGCAGCTTAGTGAGAGATACGCAGTATTTT.

The rearrangement links TRBV5-4 to TRBJ1-3; no clear D gene. Trimming shortened V by 0 bases and J by 4 bases, and 11 bases separated the two germline ends. CDR1 is SGHNT and CDR2 is YYREEE in the germline V gene (reference sequence). The CDR3 covers 15 residues. In DNA, the CDR3 is TGTGCCAGCAGCTTGGACAGATCTGTAGGAAACACCATATATTTT. It is translated as CASSLDRSVGNTIYF.

There are a few counts of this clone. The chain recombines TRBV6-5 with TRBJ1-6; D is unresolved. V was pared by 6 bases and J by 4 bases, with 10 bases between. Germline loops: CDR1 MNHEY, CDR2 SVGAGI. The CDR3 is 14 residues long. Here the CDR3 reads CASRSRVYNSPLHF. DNA of the CDR3: TGTGCCAGCAGGAGCCGGGTTTATAATTCACCCCTCCACTTT.

The V and J genes are TRBV6-1 and TRBJ1-6, with a weak D call TRBD1 (5 bases). Germline V gene data show CDR1 as MNHNS and CDR2 as SASEGT. V was pared by 2 bases and J by 4 bases, with 9 bases between. The CDR3 runs 15 residues. CDR3 sequence reads: CASSEWGVYNSPLHF. Here the CDR3 DNA reads TGTGCCAGCAGTGAATGGGGGGTTTATAATTCACCCCTCCACTTT.

The chain recombines TRBV6-5 with TRBJ1-1; a weak D match, TRBD1 (6 bases). Trimming removed 2 bases from V and 3 bases from J, with 16 bases in between. The CDR3 covers 16 residues. Germline V gives CDR1 MNHEY, CDR2 SVGAGI. This CDR3 reads CASSYEQGQVDTEAFF. The CDR3 nucleotides are TGTGCCAGCAGTTACGAGCAGGGGCAGGTGGACACTGAAGCTTTCTTT.

The V and J genes are TRBV19 and TRBJ1-3; no definite D call. CDR1 and CDR2 from the germline V gene are LNHDA and SQIVND (reference sequence). V was shortened by 10 bases and J by 0 bases, with 13 bases between the two germline ends. CDR3 length equals 14 residues. Here the CDR3 reads CATAGRDSGNTIYF. DNA of the CDR3: TGTGCCACCGCGGGGAGAGACTCTGGAAACACCATATATTTT.

This chain joins TRBV7-2 and TRBJ2-5; 9 bases are shared with TRBD2. The CDR3 extends over 15 amino acids. Germline assignment: CDR1 SGHTA and CDR2 FQGNSA. With V trimmed by 2 bases and J by 2 bases, 3 bases remained unmatched. The CDR3 nucleotides read TGTGCCAGCAGCTTACAGCGGGGGGAGCAAGAGACCCAGTACTTC. This encodes CASSLQRGEQETQYF.

This chain joins TRBV5-1 and TRBJ1-1, with 8 nucleotides matching TRBD1. Germline-derived CDR1 and CDR2 are SGHRS and YFSETQ. V trimming: 4 bases; J trimming: 8 bases; junction bases outside the gene matches: 10. The CDR3 contains 14 residues. The CDR3 protein is CASSGVTGELEAFF. For the CDR3, the DNA is TGCGCCAGCAGCGGCGTGACAGGGGAGCTAGAAGCTTTCTTT.

The chain recombines TRBV6-1 with TRBJ1-5, with 7 bases aligning to TRBD1. The V gene end was trimmed by 5 bases and the J gene end by 4 bases; junction bases not matched to a gene: 2. Germline CDR1 and CDR2: MNHNS and SASEGT. This CDR3 has 13 residues. In DNA, the CDR3 is TGTGCCAGCAGTTCACAGGGGAATCAGCCCCAGCATTTT. Translated: CASSSQGNQPQHF.

The chain links TRBV18 to TRBJ1-1; tentative D call: TRBD1 (5 bases). Trimming pared 5 bases from V and 0 bases from J, leaving 22 bases between. This CDR3 is 18 amino acids long. Germline V gene data show CDR1 as KGHSH and CDR2 as LQKENI. The CDR3 loop is CASSFRSAGTRMNTEAFF. In DNA, the CDR3 is TGTGCCAGCTCATTTCGGTCAGCCGGGACTCGTATGAACACTGAAGCTTTCTTT.

The chain uses TRBV11-2 and TRBJ1-2, with D perhaps matching TRBD1 (5 bases). This CDR3 spans 16 amino acids. Germline loops: CDR1 SGHAT, CDR2 FQNNGV. The V gene lost 4 bases and the J gene lost 6 bases, with 21 bases spanning the gap. CDR3 region: CASSSPRGRGGDGYTF. DNA of the CDR3: TGTGCCAGCAGCTCCCCTCGGGGTAGGGGAGGTGATGGCTACACCTTC.

The gene calls are TRBV5-1 and TRBJ2-1; weak D call: TRBD2 (6 bases). Germline CDR1 is SGHRS and CDR2 is YFSETQ. Deletions cut 0 bases from V and 2 bases from J, with 9 bases between. The CDR3 spans 15 residues. The CDR3 DNA reads TGCGCCAGCAGCTTGGTCGGGGGACCCTACAATGAGCAGTTCTTC. Translated: CASSLVGGPYNEQFF.

The chain is built from TRBV19 and TRBJ1-1, with unresolved D. Deletions cut 3 bases from V and 3 bases from J, with 8 bases between. The CDR3 spans 13 residues. Germline-derived CDR1 and CDR2 are LNHDA and SQIVND (reference sequence). The CDR3 protein is CASSMKEDTEAFF. DNA of the CDR3: TGTGCCAGTAGTATGAAGGAGGACACTGAAGCTTTCTTT.

Points on this clone: Relative to the germline gene, one junction end is altered; a read error may explain this. The J gene is TRBJ1-2, the V gene TRBV5-1; D is unresolved. Germline CDR1 and CDR2: SGHRS and YFSETQ. The CDR3 runs 13 residues. The CDR3 here is CASSLDVNYGHTF. CDR3 in DNA: TGCGCCAGCAGCTTGGATGTAAACTATGGCCACACCTTC.